Following are 23 T cell receptor beta chains from one sample sequenced in a study of quantifying T cell responses using KT2 cells (dated by TCRdb to 2016 to 2017). For the study in its entirety: RNA was DNase-treated and reverse transcribed with TCR alpha and beta constant-region primers, mostly using SuperScript III.

Receptor libraries were prepared by UMI-ligation and nested PCR. Sequencer: Illumina MiSeq. T4 RNA ligase 1 was used to ligate a single-stranded oligonucleotide containing the Illumina SP2 sequence and a UMI to the 3' end of the cDNA. PCR1 was run for around 4 cycles (98 degrees C for 15 s, 69 degrees C for 30 s, 72 degrees C for 40 s), and an equimolar mix of RC1.1 and RC1.2, covering TRBC1 and TRBC2, was used as the beta primer. In TCRdb, the public reads were trimmed at Q25 with fastp and aligned with MiXCR, with productive beta chains retained. Every distinct CDR3 protein forms one entry, paired with its most common genes and DNA. Recorded for this sample are 40,000 to 60,000 distinct CDR3 sequences; under 14% of them occurred a single time. 10% of the sample is taken by the ten largest. Sequencing was done on a sample of PBMCs spiked with cells of the T cell clone KT2. These receptors were obtained from a human donor.

This clonotype was observed a handful of times. V is TRBV6-1 and J is TRBJ1-2, with D hard to call. Trimming pared 6 bases from V and 0 bases from J, leaving 14 bases between. The CDR3 contains 15 residues. The V gene's germline CDR1 is MNHNS and CDR2 SASEGT. In DNA form, the CDR3 reads TGTGCCAGCAGAGGCCAGTGGAAAGCTAACTATGGCTACACCTTC. Amino acids: CASRGQWKANYGYTF.

The DNA of the CDR3 is TGTGCCAGCAGTCCGGACAGGGCTGGGGCCAACGTCCTGACTTTC. Translating it yields CASSPDRAGANVLTF. The rearrangement links TRBV12-3 or TRBV12-4 to TRBJ2-6; 8 bases agree with TRBD1. The CDR3 extends over 15 amino acids. J lost 2 bases, V lost 5 bases, and 2 bases had no gene match.

This clonotype was recorded at least ten times. The chain recombines TRBV2 with TRBJ2-3; D uncertain. Trimming removed 0 bases at V and 2 bases at J, with 6 bases between. CDR1 and CDR2 from the germline V gene are SNHLY and FYNNEI. CDR3 length: 14 amino acids. The CDR3 nucleotides read TGTGCCAGCAGTGAAGCGTCTATCACAGATACGCAGTATTTT. This gives the protein CASSEASITDTQYF.

This clonotype was observed a handful of times. The chain joins TRBV19 to TRBJ2-5, with D uncertain. Trimming took off 3 bases at V and 0 bases at J, with 5 bases between the two ends. The CDR3 spans 13 residues. In germline, CDR1 is LNHDA, CDR2 SQIVND (reference sequence). The CDR3 region has the DNA TGTGCCAGTAGTATCAGTGACCAAGAGACCCAGTACTTC. Residues: CASSISDQETQYF.

This chain connects TRBV10-2 to TRBJ2-7; perhaps D is TRBD1 or TRBD2 (5 bases each). This CDR3 has 14 residues. Deletions cut 6 bases from V and 2 bases from J, with 14 bases between. The germline CDR1 and CDR2 sequences are WSHSY and SAAADI. CDR3 loop: CASRDTGTTYEQYF. For the CDR3, the DNA is TGCGCCAGCAGAGACACCGGGACCACCTACGAGCAGTACTTC.

This chain joins TRBV3-1 and TRBJ2-3, with D possibly being TRBD2 (6 bases). This CDR3 region has 15 residues. Germline V lookup: CDR1 LGHDT, CDR2 YNNKEL (reference sequence). Trimming cost V 1 base and J 4 bases, with 12 bases left between them. This CDR3 is CASSQVAGYADTQYF. As DNA, the CDR3 is TGTGCCAGCAGCCAAGTTGCGGGATACGCAGATACGCAGTATTTT.

This chain joins TRBV12-3 or TRBV12-4 and TRBJ2-3; possibly TRBD1 for D (6 bases). The CDR3 is made up of 14 amino acids. Trimming removed 3 bases at V and 2 bases at J, with 9 bases between. The CDR3 nucleotides read TGTGCCAGCAGTTTGGGGGCAACCACAGATACGCAGTATTTT. Amino acid sequence: CASSLGATTDTQYF.

The rearrangement links TRBV6-1 to TRBJ1-5; D is ambiguous. CDR1 is MNHNS, CDR2 SASEGT, per germline. CDR3 size: 12 residues. V lost 7 bases and J lost 0, with 4 bases in between. The CDR3 is CASTGSNQPQHF. The CDR3, as DNA: TGTGCCAGCACAGGTAGCAATCAGCCCCAGCATTTT.

This clonotype came up many times. The V call is TRBV2, the J call TRBJ2-1; possible D gene TRBD2, 6 bases. Per the germline V gene, CDR1 is SNHLY and CDR2 is FYNNEI. The CDR3 has 14 amino acids. CDR3 nucleotide sequence: TGTGCATTAGCGGATTCTTACTCCTACAATGAGCAGTTCTTC. It codes for CALADSYSYNEQFF. Full variable domain (rest looked up from reference TRBV2 and TRBJ2-1): EPEVTQTPSHQVTQMGQEVILRCVPISNHLYFYWYRQILGQKVEFLVSFYNNEISEKSEIFDDQFSVERPDGSNFTLKIRSTKLEDSAMYFCALADSYSYNEQFFGPGTRLTVL.

J is TRBJ1-3 and V is TRBV14; D gene ambiguous. The CDR3 length is 16 residues. The ends were cut back, 1 base at V and 2 bases at J, with 12 bases in the middle. Looked up from germline, CDR1 is SGHDN and CDR2 is FVKESK. CDR3 sequence reads: CASSQVAGSPGNTIYF. CDR3 nucleotide sequence: TGTGCCAGCAGCCAAGTTGCGGGCAGTCCTGGAAACACCATATATTTT.

This clonotype was detected only a few times. V is TRBV6-1 and J is TRBJ1-5; 7 nucleotides line up with TRBD1. The CDR3 contains 13 residues. From germline, CDR1 is MNHNS and CDR2 SASEGT. Trimming cost V 5 bases and J 8 bases; bases outside gene matches: 6. In nucleotides, the CDR3 is TGTGCCAGCAGTAAGAACAGGGGAGAGCCCCAGCATTTT. It is translated as CASSKNRGEPQHF.

This clonotype came up a few times. V and J are TRBV20-1 and TRBJ1-5, with D perhaps TRBD1 (6 bases). The CDR3 loop spans 14 amino acids. Between the trimmed V and J ends, which lost 1 base and 0 bases, there was a span of 7 bases. The germline CDR1 and CDR2 sequences are DFQATT and SNEGSKA (reference sequence). The DNA of the CDR3 is TGCAGTGCTAGAGCAGGGGATAGCAATCAGCCCCAGCATTTT. Translating gives CSARAGDSNQPQHF.

This clonotype was detected many times. The chain recombines TRBV3-1 with TRBJ2-7, with D uncertain. Per the germline V gene, CDR1 is LGHDT and CDR2 is YNNKEL (reference sequence). V was clipped by 1 base and J by 2 bases, with 9 bases between them. The CDR3 covers 14 residues. CDR3 nucleotide sequence: TGTGCCAGCAGCCAAGGAGGCTACGCCTACGAGCAGTACTTC. It encodes CASSQGGYAYEQYF.

The chain couples TRBV20-1 to TRBJ2-1; D possibly corresponds to TRBD2 (5 bases). Germline V CDR1 and CDR2: DFQATT, SNEGSKA (reference sequence). The CDR3 length is 15 residues. V was clipped by 4 bases and J by 1 base, with 14 bases between them. The CDR3 here is CSATGRTGSYNEQFF. DNA for the CDR3: TGCAGTGCTACCGGCCGGACGGGGTCCTACAATGAGCAGTTCTTC.

This clonotype came up a few times. The J gene is TRBJ2-3, the V gene TRBV2; D remains ambiguous. Germline loops: CDR1 SNHLY, CDR2 FYNNEI. V lost 2 bases and J 6 bases, leaving 3 bases between the germline ends. The CDR3 contains 11 residues. CDR3 sequence (DNA): TGTGCCAGCAGTGAAATGGATACGCAGTATTTT. Translated, it gives CASSEMDTQYF.

J is TRBJ1-4 and V is TRBV7-9; 9 nucleotides agree with TRBD1. Germline loops: CDR1 SEHNR, CDR2 FQNEAQ (reference sequence). Trimming at V came to 5 bases and at J to 2 bases, leaving 3 bases not matched to a gene. The CDR3 contains 15 residues. The CDR3 sequence: CASSGTGTTNEKLFF. Written as DNA, the CDR3 is TGTGCCAGCAGCGGGACAGGGACTACTAATGAAAAACTGTTTTTT.

This clonotype was recorded a few times. CDR3 in DNA: TGTGCCAGCAGCTTAGATATGGAGAAAGAGACCCAGTACTTC. Translating gives CASSLDMEKETQYF. The J gene is TRBJ2-5, the V gene TRBV11-3; D unresolved. Germline V gives CDR1 SGHNT, CDR2 YENEEA. The CDR3 runs to 14 residues. V lost 0 bases and J lost 3, with 8 bases in between.

The table lists this clonotype with many counts. The chain joins TRBV12-3 or TRBV12-4 to TRBJ1-2; 7 nucleotides line up with TRBD1. The V segment lost 8 bases and the J segment 3 bases; nucleotides outside the gene matches: 12. The CDR3 spans 15 residues. In nucleotides, the CDR3 is TGTGCCAGCGGTAGGCGCGGACAGGAACACTATGGCTACACCTTC. The encoded protein is CASGRRGQEHYGYTF.

The V gene is TRBV6-2 or TRBV6-3, the J gene TRBJ1-5; D is unresolved. CDR1 and CDR2 (germline): MNHEY, SVGEGT. This CDR3 region has 13 residues. The V end was cut by 6 bases, the J end by 9 bases, with 15 bases between. For the CDR3, the DNA is TGTGCCAGCAGCCGCACGTTAAATGGGCCCCAGCATTTT. Its protein is CASSRTLNGPQHF.

J is TRBJ2-3 and V is TRBV12-3 or TRBV12-4; D gene ambiguous. V was pared by 2 bases and J by 1 base, with 10 bases between. The CDR3 consists of 15 residues. CDR3 nucleotides: TGTGCCAGCAGTTTACTGGCGTCCCGCACAGATACGCAGTATTTT. This codes for CASSLLASRTDTQYF.

Here the CDR3 reads CASSIWGPQETQYF. CDR3 nucleotides: TGTGCCAGTAGTATATGGGGGCCCCAAGAGACCCAGTACTTC. This sequence joins TRBV19 and TRBJ2-5, with D maybe TRBD1 (6 bases). Germline V gene sequence: CDR1 LNHDA, CDR2 SQIVND (reference sequence). V dropped 2 bases and J dropped 1 base, with 8 bases sitting between them. The CDR3 runs 14 residues.

This clonotype has a single count. This may come from a read error, since a much larger clone is one base off. This chain links TRBV27 with TRBJ2-6, with a weak D call TRBD2 (5 bases). In germline, CDR1 is MNHEY, CDR2 SMNVEV (reference sequence). The CDR3 length is 15 residues. The CDR3 DNA reads TGTGTCAGCAGTCCCGGGAACTCTGGGGCCAACGTCCTGACTTTC. It yields the protein CVSSPGNSGANVLTF.

This chain links TRBV3-1 with TRBJ2-5; 11 positions match TRBD2. V dropped 2 bases and J dropped 3; count of bases not matched to a gene: 2. Looked up from germline, CDR1 is LGHDT and CDR2 is YNNKEL (reference sequence). The CDR3 is 15 amino acids. CDR3: CASSQPGLAEETQYF. The CDR3 nucleotides read TGTGCCAGCAGCCAACCGGGACTAGCGGAAGAGACCCAGTACTTC.